Described below is a single T cell receptor beta chain sequence and its context. Its antigen is still unknown. The CDR3 runs 13 residues. The junction had 0 bases not matched to a gene; V was cut back by 5 bases and J by 4 bases. The germline V gene has CDR1 SGHNT and CDR2 YENEEA. The data are from a study of T cells in localized non-small cell lung cancer. Overall study results and limits: Clonality of T cells reached its maximum in uninvolved adjacent lung, surpassing tumor. Longer overall survival was linked to higher blood T cell density.

Clones were sequenced by immunoSEQ multiplex PCR, and TCRdb holds only the in-frame ones, with some missing. The repertoire holds under 35,000 clones, roughly 75% seen once, with about 15% in the top ten. The origin of this receptor is an older male donor with stage III squamous cell lung carcinoma. Sequencing was performed on peripheral blood, taken before any cancer treatment. The chain is built from TRBV11-3 and TRBJ2-2; 8 nucleotides line up with TRBD1. CDR3 sequence (DNA): TGTGCCAGCAGCGGACAGGGCACCGGGGAGCTGTTTTTT. Translated, it gives CASSGQGTGELFF.